The present T cell receptor (beta chain) was sequenced within a study of T cell responses to AZD1222 COVID-19 vaccine listed by TCRdb under 2021. About the study as a whole: AZD1222 recipients given second doses at about 4 weeks or at about 12 weeks were pooled, since spike-specific TCR depth and breadth were not found to differ between the two schedules. TCR sequencing covered roughly 230 trial participants: roughly 200 given two doses of AZD1222 and 26 given two doses of MenACWY control vaccine. Trial participants were enrolled by age into 18-55, 56-69 and 70-plus year subgroups, with roughly 160, 29 and 62 TCR-sequenced participants respectively. Study-level results and caveats: In the small 56-69-year group, the increase in depth fell short of significance, most likely because of low power. Conclusions about previously exposed vaccinees are limited because only 6 or 7 AZD1222 recipients were SARS-CoV-2 seropositive at baseline. A significant rise in spike-specific TCR breadth and depth was observed after two AZD1222 doses relative to day 0 and relative to MenACWY recipients. Vaccine-associated CD4 TCRs spanned the whole spike protein, with dominant responses in regions 160-218 and 743-854. Nearly half of unique spike-specific TCRs reportedly recognized epitopes outside regions mutated in the B.1.351 and B.1.1.7 variants. Participants were mostly white British, with more females than males. The authors suggested clonal diversity may have been underestimated. Because no day 14 peak-response samples were available, repertoires were characterized only after the peak T cell response.

The time point label, as the study defines it: baseline before first vaccination. The vaccinee samples were drawn from two UK trials, COV001 and COV002, one of which was a single-blind randomized controlled phase 2/3 trial testing AZD1222 (ChAdOx1 nCoV-19) in healthy adults. For TCRbeta chain sequencing, PBMC samples were collected from trial participants at day 0 and at day 28 after the second dose. V and J lose 8 bases and 2 bases, and a span of 16 bases separates them. From the cysteine through the phenylalanine, the CDR3 covers 15 amino acids. The entry retains the CDR3 DNA only, 45 bases that are in frame from base 1. From a lookup of the germline V gene (reference sequence), CDR1 and CDR2 are LNHDA and SQIVND. The CDR3 regions of human TCRbeta chains were analyzed by immunosequencing. The authors processed their data as follows. TCRs in the repertoires were compared against a reference library of SARS-CoV-2-specific TCRs that had been generated with the MIRA antigen-specificity platform. Breadth was defined as the fraction of unique TCRs that were SARS-CoV-2-associated. Depth was defined as the fraction of total T cells that were SARS-CoV-2-associated. Each spike-specific TCR was assigned to its reactive spike region and to a CD4 or CD8 class using the MIRA data. Log10-transformed breadth and depth values were compared by one-way ANOVA with Sidak's multiple comparisons tests. TCRdb retrieved this table from immuneACCESS and kept in-frame rearrangements only. Not all clones are present; in checked studies, unresolved V genes account for under half, and no reason is known for the remainder. V and J calls and clone size follow that table, whereas D and trimming were derived from the DNA. This sample comprises 150,000 or so clones, around 86% of them detected only once. The biggest ten clones account for 5.5% to 7% of the sample.

Points on this clone: Its antigen is not yet known. The record has no base qualities; no much larger clone is one base away.

Sequencing was performed on peripheral blood, taken on day 0 of AZD1222 vaccination. This receptor was identified in an adult in good health. The chain employs TRBV19 and TRBJ1-5; TRBD1 is possibly the D segment (6 matching bases). In nucleotide form, the sequence is TGTGCCAGTGATACTACAGGGTTTGGCAATCAGCCCCAGCATTTT. It is translated as CASDTTGFGNQPQHF.